What follows are 21 T cell receptor beta chains derived from one specimen sequenced in a study of T cell changes during pregnancy in multiple sclerosis. Clones were sequenced by immunoSEQ multiplex PCR, and TCRdb holds only the in-frame ones, with some missing. The sample includes 70,000 to 75,000 clones, more than 80% of them seen just once. This specimen consisted of peripheral blood, obtained in the second trimester of pregnancy. The source is a female donor in good health, enrolled as a control in a pregnancy study.

The J gene is TRBJ1-1, the V gene TRBV5-1; 7 bases line up with TRBD1. Germline V gene sequence: CDR1 SGHRS, CDR2 YFSETQ. CDR3 length: 11 amino acids. V lost 6 bases, J lost 11 bases, and 7 bases stayed unmatched. This chain's CDR3 is CASTAGQRAFF. In nucleotides, the CDR3 is TGCGCCAGCACTGCGGGACAGAGGGCTTTCTTT. The whole variable domain, filled in from reference TRBV5-1 and TRBJ1-1, reads KAGVTQTPRYLIKTRGQQVTLSCSPISGHRSVSWYQQTPGQGLQFLFEYFSETQRNKGNFPGRFSGRQFSNSRSEMNVSTLELGDSALYLCASTAGQRAFFGQGTRLTVV.

The chain is built from TRBV5-5 and TRBJ2-2, with 7 nucleotides matching TRBD2. After removal of 0 bases from V and 7 bases from J, the junction contained 6 bases not matched to a gene. CDR1 is SGHKS, CDR2 YYEKEE, per germline (reference sequence). The CDR3 is 15 amino acids. The CDR3 coding sequence is TGTGCCAGCAGCTTGGGACTAGCTATCGGCGGGGAGCTGTTTTTT. Translated: CASSLGLAIGGELFF.

The chain has TRBV27 and TRBJ2-1; 8 positions agree with TRBD1. The CDR3 is 11 residues long. Germline loops: CDR1 MNHEY, CDR2 SMNVEV (reference sequence). V was pared by 5 bases and J by 12 bases, with 3 bases of the junction left unmatched. CDR3 DNA: TGTGCCAGCAGTGGACAGGGAAGGCAGTTCTTC. Its translation is CASSGQGRQFF.

Written as DNA, the CDR3 is TGTGCCACCAGCAGCGAGCGGGGGGACCTCTACGAGCAGTACTTC. It translates to CATSSERGDLYEQYF. The chain employs TRBV15 and TRBJ2-7, with 9 bases identical to TRBD2. CDR3 size: 15 residues. The J segment lost 3 bases and the V segment lost 3 bases, leaving 6 bases of the junction unmatched. Germline V gene data show CDR1 as LNHNV and CDR2 as YYDKDF (reference sequence).

This sequence joins TRBV5-1 and TRBJ1-1; the D is unclear. Germline V gives CDR1 SGHRS, CDR2 YFSETQ. This CDR3 has 15 residues. Deletions cut 0 bases from V and 0 bases from J, with 9 bases between. In DNA form, the CDR3 reads TGCGCCAGCAGCTTGGTAGGGAGTATGAACACTGAAGCTTTCTTT. It translates to CASSLVGSMNTEAFF. The whole variable domain, remainder taken from reference TRBV5-1 and TRBJ1-1, is KAGVTQTPRYLIKTRGQQVTLSCSPISGHRSVSWYQQTPGQGLQFLFEYFSETQRNKGNFPGRFSGRQFSNSRSEMNVSTLELGDSALYLCASSLVGSMNTEAFFGQGTRLTVV.

With regard to this clone: An end of the junction differs from the germline gene, which may be a read error. CDR3 nucleotides: TGTGCTAGCAGCTTAACTAGCGGGGCCCAAGAGACCCAGTACTTC. Translation: CASSLTSGAQETQYF. The chain links TRBV7-7 to TRBJ2-5; TRBD2 matches 10 bases. CDR3 length: 15 amino acids. The germline V gene encodes CDR1 SSHAT and CDR2 FNYEAQ (reference sequence).

V and J are TRBV5-1 and TRBJ1-1; D not certain. V was pared by 4 bases and J by 4 bases, with 20 bases between. The CDR3 has 16 residues. Per germline, CDR1 SGHRS and CDR2 YFSETQ. Here the CDR3 reads CASSDYPSGRITEAFF. Written as DNA, the CDR3 is TGCGCCAGCAGCGACTATCCTTCCGGGAGGATCACTGAAGCTTTCTTT.

As regards this clone: The sample contains more than one DNA sequence encoding this CDR3. The rearrangement links TRBV7-9 to TRBJ2-7; perhaps TRBD2 as D (5 bases). Germline CDR1 and CDR2: SEHNR and FQNEAQ (reference sequence). The ends were cut back, 2 bases at V and 4 bases at J, with 6 bases in the middle. The CDR3 has 12 residues. The CDR3 protein is CASSLRGYEQYF. For the CDR3, the DNA is TGTGCCAGCAGCTTAAGAGGGTACGAGCAGTACTTC. The entire variable domain, with the rest obtained from reference TRBV7-9 and TRBJ2-7, is as follows: DTGVSQNPRHKITKRGQNVTFRCDPISEHNRLYWYRQTLGQGPEFLTYFQNEAQLEKSRLLSDRFSAERPKGSFSTLEIQRTEQGDSAMYLCASSLRGYEQYFGPGTRLTVT.

This clone was seen only once. This chain links TRBV5-1 with TRBJ2-3, with D maybe TRBD1 (6 bases). The germline V and J ends were trimmed by 2 bases and 4 bases, with 11 bases remaining between them. Germline V gene lookup returns CDR1 SGHRS and CDR2 YFSETQ. This CDR3 region has 14 residues. In DNA form, the CDR3 reads TGCGCCAGCAGCTTCCCTGGGGGCGCAGATACGCAGTATTTT. It encodes CASSFPGGADTQYF.

The gene calls are TRBV2 and TRBJ2-1; 7 nucleotides match TRBD2. CDR1 SNHLY and CDR2 FYNNEI come from the germline V gene. The ends lost 2 bases at V and 12 bases at J; junction bases unmatched: 4. The CDR3 length is 12 residues. CDR3 nucleotides: TGTGCCAGCAGTGAATCCCGCGGGGGGCAGTTCTTC. It specifies CASSESRGGQFF.

The J gene is TRBJ2-7, the V gene TRBV29-1; 9 bases are a match to TRBD1. Looked up from germline, CDR1 is SQVTM and CDR2 is ANQGSEA. V lost 3 bases and J lost 3; bases outside the gene matches: 6. This CDR3 contains 14 residues. Here the CDR3 reads CSVEVGQGRYEQYF. As DNA, the CDR3 is TGCAGCGTTGAGGTTGGACAGGGGCGCTACGAGCAGTACTTC.

The chain uses TRBV6-5 and TRBJ1-1; possible D gene TRBD1, 6 bases. CDR1 and CDR2 (germline): MNHEY, SVGAGI. V was trimmed by 4 bases and J by 5 bases, leaving 11 bases between them. CDR3 size: 13 residues. CDR3 bases: TGTGCCAGCAGTTCACAGGGTGGGACTGAAGCTTTCTTT. Translating it yields CASSSQGGTEAFF.

The chain links TRBV25-1 to TRBJ1-1; 7 bases are a match to TRBD1. Germline assignment: CDR1 MGHDK and CDR2 SYGVNS. V dropped 6 bases and J dropped 0; count of bases not matched to a gene: 10. There are 16 residues in the CDR3. This CDR3 is CASRTGAGGLNTEAFF. DNA of the CDR3: TGTGCCAGCAGGACAGGCGCAGGGGGTCTGAACACTGAAGCTTTCTTT.

This clone was observed once. This chain links TRBV9 with TRBJ2-7; a weak D match, TRBD1 (7 bases). The germline V gene has CDR1 SGDLS and CDR2 YYNGEE. This CDR3 region has 15 residues. Trimming removed 7 bases at V and 1 base at J, with 18 bases between. CDR3 bases: TGTGCCAGCTCTTTTACAGGGGACTTTTCCTACGAGCAGTACTTC. It codes for CASSFTGDFSYEQYF.

The V and J genes are TRBV18 and TRBJ1-1; D unclear. CDR1 KGHSH and CDR2 LQKENI come from the germline V gene. Deletions cut 6 bases from V and 8 bases from J, with 10 bases between. The CDR3 runs to 11 residues. The CDR3 DNA follows: TGTGCCAGCTCCGGCTCCGGGGAAGCTTTCTTT. Translated, it gives CASSGSGEAFF.

This rearrangement joins TRBV18 to TRBJ1-5; 8 positions agree with TRBD1. V gave up 9 bases and J gave up 4 bases; unmatched junction bases: 5. Per the germline V gene, CDR1 is KGHSH and CDR2 is LQKENI. The CDR3 is 13 residues long. CDR3 amino acids: CASRTGLNQPQHF. The CDR3 DNA reads as TGTGCCAGTAGGACAGGGCTTAATCAGCCCCAGCATTTT.

This clone was recorded only once. V usage is TRBV7-6 and J usage is TRBJ2-1, with 7 bases aligning to TRBD1. Germline CDR1 and CDR2: SGHVS and FNYEAQ. The CDR3 length is 14 residues. Trimming at V came to 7 bases and at J to 4 bases, leaving 7 bases not matched to a gene. The CDR3 spells CASTDRVLYNEQFF. Written as DNA, the CDR3 is TGTGCCAGCACCGACAGGGTGCTATACAATGAGCAGTTCTTC.

V and J are TRBV9 and TRBJ1-5; unclear D gene. The CDR3 has 13 amino acids. V was cut by 0 bases and J by 4 bases, with 5 bases left in between. Germline V gives CDR1 SGDLS, CDR2 YYNGEE. In DNA, the CDR3 is TGTGCCAGCAGCGTAGACGGTAATCAGCCCCAGCATTTT. Amino acids: CASSVDGNQPQHF.

J is TRBJ1-6 and V is TRBV6-1; D is unresolved. With 1 base removed from V and 8 bases from J, the gap between germline ends came to 6 bases. Germline CDR1 MNHNS, CDR2 SASEGT. CDR3 length: 13 residues. The CDR3 sequence: CASSEVRDSPLHF. The CDR3 nucleotides read TGTGCCAGCAGTGAAGTTAGAGATTCACCCCTCCACTTT.

In this sample, this clone turned up once. Other nucleotide sequences in the sample specify the same CDR3. The rearrangement links TRBV6-5 to TRBJ1-5; 7 bases match TRBD1. V gave up 5 bases and J gave up 0 bases; unmatched junction bases: 4. CDR3 length: 15 amino acids. Germline CDR1 is MNHEY and CDR2 is SVGAGI. In DNA, the CDR3 is TGTGCCAGCAGTCCCGGGACAGTTAGCAATCAGCCCCAGCATTTT. Protein sequence: CASSPGTVSNQPQHF.

The chain combines TRBV7-2 with TRBJ2-3; D not certain. The V end lost 3 bases, the J end lost 1 base, and 2 bases lay between the germline ends. The germline CDR1 and CDR2 sequences are SGHTA and FQGNSA. The CDR3 spans 12 residues. The CDR3 DNA follows: TGTGCCAGCAGCTTCGGCACAGATACGCAGTATTTT. Its protein product is CASSFGTDTQYF.